Sequencing of this TCR beta chain was carried out in a study of graft-versus-host responses after intestinal transplantation. TCRdb's copy holds only in-frame clones and misses some; the assay was immunoSEQ multiplex PCR. The sample yields 90,000 to 120,000 clones, roughly nine tenths seen once. As concerns this clone: The antigen is unknown.

The germline V gene encodes CDR1 SGDLS and CDR2 YYNGEE. Trimming at V came to 3 bases and at J to 6 bases, leaving 13 bases not matched to a gene. CDR3 length: 17 residues. This sequence joins TRBV9 and TRBJ2-3; the match to TRBD2 covers 10 bases. The origin of this receptor is a human donor who received an intestinal transplant. Sequencing used unstimulated CD4+ T cells sorted from spleen or lymph node cells, obtained before intestinal transplant. The CDR3 here is CASSAVRSGGFLDTQYF. The CDR3 DNA follows: TGTGCCAGCAGCGCAGTCCGTAGCGGGGGGTTTTTGGATACGCAGTATTTT.